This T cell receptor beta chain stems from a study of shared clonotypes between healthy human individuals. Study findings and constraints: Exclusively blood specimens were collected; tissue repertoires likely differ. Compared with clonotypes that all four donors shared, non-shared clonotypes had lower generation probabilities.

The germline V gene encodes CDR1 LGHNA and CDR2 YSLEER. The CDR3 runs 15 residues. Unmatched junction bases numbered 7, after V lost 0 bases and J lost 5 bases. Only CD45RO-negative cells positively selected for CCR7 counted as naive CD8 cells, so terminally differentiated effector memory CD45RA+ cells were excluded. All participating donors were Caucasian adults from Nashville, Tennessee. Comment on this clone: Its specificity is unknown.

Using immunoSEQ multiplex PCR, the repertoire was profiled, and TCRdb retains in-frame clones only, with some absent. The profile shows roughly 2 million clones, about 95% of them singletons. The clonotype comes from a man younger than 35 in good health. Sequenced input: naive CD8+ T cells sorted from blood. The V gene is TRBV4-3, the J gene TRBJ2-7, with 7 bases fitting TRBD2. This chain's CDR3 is CASSQDTGEGNEQYF. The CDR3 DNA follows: TGCGCCAGCAGCCAAGATACGGGGGAGGGCAACGAGCAGTACTTC.